Listed below are T cell receptor beta chains from one sample, sequenced in a study of T cell repertoires in cytomegalovirus infection. Each CDR3 protein gets one entry after TCRdb re-called the reads with MiXCR. The table records fewer than 250,000 distinct CDR3 sequences, 12% of them present only once. Sequenced: PBMCs. The receptors were sampled from a human donor in good health (CMV status not recorded). Some clones in this sample may be carry-over from other donors' samples. Both conserved end residues are part of each CDR3. The order of the fields is V gene, J gene, D gene, clone size, CDR3 protein, CDR3 DNA. The D gene is left open where the match is weak. Some rows have no size entry. The others give once, few or many, or a class for an expanded clone.

TRBV7-2	TRBJ2-3	.	many	CASSSMGETDTQYF	TGTGCCAGCAGCTCAATGGGCGAGACAGATACGCAGTATTTT
TRBV7-9	TRBJ1-2	.	many	CASSPAAGYGYTF	TGTGCCAGCAGCCCCGCCGCAGGCTATGGCTACACCTTC
TRBV12-3/TRBV12-4	TRBJ2-6	.	few	CASTQRASAGSGANVLTF	TGTGCCAGCACCCAGCGGGCCTCGGCCGGCTCTGGGGCCAACGTCCTGACTTTC
TRBV7-2	TRBJ2-1	TRBD2	many	CASSSEFAGGNEQFF	TGTGCCAGCAGCTCCGAGTTCGCGGGAGGCAATGAGCAGTTCTTC
TRBV20-1	TRBJ2-4	.	many	CSARDAERQYF	TGCAGTGCTAGAGATGCGGAAAGGCAGTACTTC
TRBV27	TRBJ1-6	.	.	CASSLAGFYSPLHF	TGTGCCAGCAGTTTAGCAGGGTTTTATTCACCCCTCCACTTT
TRBV11-2	TRBJ2-1	.	many	CASSSGGYNEQFF	TGTGCCAGCAGCTCGGGTGGCTACAATGAGCAGTTCTTC
TRBV29-1	TRBJ2-7	TRBD1	few	CSVEGGTGTYYEQYF	TGCAGCGTTGAAGGGGGGACAGGGACCTACTACGAGCAGTACTTC
TRBV11-3	TRBJ1-1	.	many	CASSLTGTEAFF	TGTGCCAGCAGCTTAACTGGCACTGAAGCTTTCTTT
TRBV19	TRBJ1-4	.	.	CASTRGSNEKLFF	TGTGCCAGTACTCGGGGGTCGAATGAAAAACTGTTTTTT
TRBV25-1	TRBJ1-4	.	few	CASSEFRGEEKLFF	TGTGCCAGCAGTGAATTCCGGGGGGAGGAAAAACTGTTTTTT
TRBV12-3/TRBV12-4	TRBJ2-7	.	many	CASSSQGPSSYEQYF	TGTGCCAGCAGTTCCCAGGGGCCAAGCTCCTACGAGCAGTACTTC
TRBV5-6	TRBJ1-1	TRBD1	.	CASSSRQGRKGSEAFF	TGTGCCAGCAGCTCACGACAGGGGAGAAAGGGGTCTGAAGCTTTCTTT
TRBV29-1	TRBJ2-1	.	once	CCVGNSYNEQFF	TGCTGCGTGGGCAACTCCTACAATGAGCAGTTCTTC
TRBV6-6	TRBJ2-1	TRBD1	many	CASSYTLQGARNNEQFF	TGTGCCAGCAGTTACACGTTACAGGGGGCGCGGAACAATGAGCAGTTCTTC
TRBV11-3	TRBJ2-5	TRBD1	many	CASSAGTGVVQETQYF	TGTGCCAGCAGCGCCGGGACAGGGGTTGTGCAAGAGACCCAGTACTTC
TRBV7-2	TRBJ1-2	.	many	CASSLLDGNDGYTF	TGTGCCAGCAGCTTATTGGACGGGAATGATGGCTACACCTTC
TRBV29-1	TRBJ2-5	TRBD1	many	CSVGLTGWETQYF	TGCAGCGTCGGTCTGACAGGGTGGGAGACCCAGTACTTC
TRBV19	TRBJ1-1	.	.	CASRRAADMNTEAFF	TGTGCCAGTCGTCGGGCAGCTGATATGAACACTGAAGCTTTCTTT
TRBV7-2	TRBJ1-1	TRBD1	many	CASSLGSGQGAGTEAFF	TGTGCCAGCAGCTTAGGTTCGGGACAGGGGGCTGGCACTGAAGCTTTCTTT
TRBV19	TRBJ1-2	TRBD1	.	CASRNLGTGQLGYGYTF	TGTGCCAGTAGGAACCTCGGGACAGGGCAACTCGGATATGGCTACACCTTC
TRBV19	TRBJ1-5	TRBD1	few	CASSIFETGGNQPQHF	TGTGCCAGTAGTATATTTGAGACAGGGGGTAATCAGCCCCAGCATTTT
TRBV18	TRBJ1-1	TRBD1	many	CASSPPSQGARGNTEAFF	TGTGCCAGCTCACCACCGTCACAGGGGGCGCGAGGGAACACTGAAGCTTTCTTT
TRBV19	TRBJ2-3	.	.	CASKERNTDTQYF	TGTGCCAGTAAAGAGCGAAACACAGATACGCAGTATTTT
TRBV5-1	TRBJ2-4	TRBD1	few	CASSLAGQGRSIQYF	TGCGCCAGCAGCTTGGCGGGACAGGGAAGGAGCATTCAGTACTTC
TRBV4-3	TRBJ1-5	.	few	CASSQEGMGDQPQHF	TGCGCCAGCAGCCAAGAGGGGATGGGGGATCAGCCCCAGCATTTT
TRBV20-1	TRBJ1-6	TRBD1	many	CSATGTGGTNSPLHF	TGCAGTGCTACCGGGACAGGGGGCACTAATTCACCCCTCCACTTT
TRBV2	TRBJ2-1	TRBD2	many	CASLAGTSSYNEQFF	TGTGCCAGCCTCGCCGGGACTAGCTCCTACAATGAGCAGTTCTTC
TRBV20-1	TRBJ2-1	TRBD2	.	CSARGGLAGTGKQFF	TGCAGTGCTAGAGGTGGACTAGCGGGAACCGGAAAGCAGTTCTTC
TRBV7-2	TRBJ2-3	.	many	CASSLDRAVTDTQYF	TGTGCCAGCAGCTTAGACAGGGCGGTGACAGATACGCAGTATTTT
TRBV6-2/TRBV6-3	TRBJ2-5	TRBD2	.	CASSSAGRKKETQYF	TGTGCCAGCAGTTCAGCGGGAAGAAAAAAAGAGACCCAGTACTTC
TRBV11-1	TRBJ2-3	.	many	CASSFYTRGIDTQYF	TGTGCCAGCAGCTTCTATACGCGGGGCATCGATACGCAGTATTTT
TRBV7-2	TRBJ2-7	.	.	CASSLGGTTPGEQYF	TGTGCCAGCAGCTTAGGAGGGACGACCCCAGGCGAGCAGTACTTC
TRBV5-6	TRBJ2-5	.	many	CASSLALGSEGQETQYF	TGTGCCAGCAGCTTGGCCTTGGGCAGCGAGGGGCAAGAGACCCAGTACTTC
TRBV12-3/TRBV12-4	TRBJ1-5	.	many	CASGPSGVSNQPQHF	TGTGCCAGCGGTCCGTCAGGTGTTAGCAATCAGCCCCAGCATTTT
TRBV28	TRBJ2-1	TRBD2	.	CASSISGGPGLEQFF	TGTGCCAGCAGTATCTCGGGAGGGCCTGGACTTGAGCAGTTCTTC
TRBV7-2	TRBJ1-3	.	many	CASSWTDSGNTIYF	TGTGCCAGCAGCTGGACGGACTCTGGAAACACCATATATTTT
TRBV7-8	TRBJ2-6	.	many	CASSLWSKGPGANVLTF	TGTGCCAGCAGCTTATGGAGCAAGGGCCCTGGGGCCAACGTCCTGACTTTC
TRBV6-5	TRBJ2-1	TRBD1	.	CASSYTLLQGVGGTEQFF	TGTGCCAGCAGTTACACACTACTTCAGGGGGTAGGTGGCACTGAGCAGTTCTTC
TRBV6-1	TRBJ1-6	TRBD1	many	CASSEDGTGTSPLHF	TGTGCCAGCAGTGAAGACGGGACAGGGACCTCACCCCTCCACTTT
TRBV29-1	TRBJ2-2	TRBD2	few	CSVPGLAGNTGELFF	TGCAGCGTGCCCGGACTAGCGGGTAACACCGGGGAGCTGTTTTTT
TRBV7-2	TRBJ1-2	.	many	CASSFGEGANYGYTF	TGTGCCAGCAGCTTTGGTGAGGGAGCTAACTATGGCTACACCTTC
TRBV19	TRBJ1-1	.	.	CASSIGGVNTEAFF	TGTGCCAGTAGTATCGGGGGCGTGAACACTGAAGCTTTCTTT
TRBV30	TRBJ1-1	TRBD1	.	CAWGTGVQNTEAFF	TGTGCCTGGGGGACAGGGGTACAGAACACTGAAGCTTTCTTT
TRBV27	TRBJ2-7	TRBD2	many	CASSNLAGAGSYEQYF	TGTGCCAGCAGTAACTTAGCGGGAGCGGGGTCCTACGAGCAGTACTTC
TRBV4-3	TRBJ1-2	.	many	CASSQRLAGDYGYTF	TGCGCCAGCAGCCAACGACTCGCGGGGGACTATGGCTACACCTTC
TRBV28	TRBJ1-2	.	many	CASSIVGDNYGYTF	TGTGCCAGCAGTATCGTGGGGGATAACTATGGCTACACCTTC
TRBV14	TRBJ2-7	TRBD1	.	CASSQGRQGYEQYF	TGTGCCAGCAGCCAAGGACGACAGGGGTACGAGCAGTACTTC
TRBV7-3	TRBJ2-1	.	many	CASSAGAYNEQFF	TGTGCCAGCAGCGCGGGGGCATACAATGAGCAGTTCTTC
TRBV7-9	TRBJ2-3	TRBD2	few	CASSVTSGTTDTQYF	TGTGCCAGCAGCGTAACTAGCGGGACCACAGATACGCAGTATTTT
TRBV5-4	TRBJ2-3	.	many	CASSGPGQLDTQYF	TGTGCCAGCAGCGGACCGGGGCAATTGGATACGCAGTATTTT
TRBV29-1	TRBJ1-2	.	.	CSVEIFPPNNYTF	TGCAGCGTTGAAATCTTCCCACCGAACAACTACACCTTC
TRBV5-1	TRBJ1-1	TRBD1	many	CASSLTGGPAFF	TGCGCCAGCAGCTTGACAGGGGGCCCAGCTTTCTTT
TRBV19	TRBJ2-6	TRBD1	few	CASSTGGAGANVLTF	TGTGCCAGTAGTACAGGGGGCGCTGGGGCCAACGTCCTGACTTTC
TRBV19	TRBJ2-1	TRBD1	many	CASIISGQGSNEQFF	TGTGCCAGTATAATTTCCGGACAGGGGAGCAATGAGCAGTTCTTC
TRBV7-2	TRBJ2-7	TRBD2	many	CASSTQRDGYEQYF	TGTGCCAGCAGCACTCAGCGGGACGGCTACGAGCAGTACTTC